The rows below give T cell receptor beta chains drawn from one sample of a study of T cell responses to AZD1222 COVID-19 vaccine. Produced via immunoSEQ multiplex PCR; TCRdb's table is partial and in-frame only. Among 150,000 or so clones listed, under 95% were seen once. The sample was peripheral blood, taken 28 days after the second AZD1222 dose. These TCRs come from an adult who received the AZD1222 COVID-19 vaccine. Each CDR3 is given with its conserved first and last residue. The order of the fields is V gene, D gene, clone size, J gene, CDR3 protein, CDR3 DNA. D genes are given only for firm matches. Expanded clones get a size class; other rows say once, few or many, or leave the size out.

TRBV5-6	.	.	TRBJ2-2	CASSFSRVRGELFF	TGTGCCAGCAGCTTTAGTAGAGTACGAGGGGAGCTGTTTTTT
TRBV11-2	.	once	TRBJ1-6	CASSLKARGIINSPLHF	TGTGCCAGCAGCTTAAAGGCGCGAGGGATCATTAATTCACCCCTCCACTTT
TRBV7-9	.	.	TRBJ1-5	CASSLDSQPQHF	TGTGCCAGCAGCCTCGATAGTCAGCCCCAGCATTTT
TRBV27	.	few	TRBJ2-7	CASRGAFKSYEQYF	TGTGCCAGCCGAGGGGCCTTTAAGTCCTACGAGCAGTACTTC
TRBV7-8	.	.	TRBJ2-5	CASSSSRARGSQETQYF	TGTGCCAGCAGCTCCTCTAGAGCAAGGGGAAGCCAAGAGACCCAGTACTTC
TRBV29-1	.	.	TRBJ2-7	CSVEGGDVYEQYF	TGCAGCGTTGAGGGTGGGGATGTCTACGAGCAGTACTTC
TRBV28	.	.	TRBJ1-2	CASSIGHRLSNYGYTF	TGTGCCAGTAGTATTGGACACCGCCTCTCTAACTATGGCTACACCTTC
TRBV9	TRBD2	.	TRBJ2-7	CASTPGSGRASYEQYF	TGTGCCAGCACCCCCGGGAGCGGGAGGGCCTCCTACGAGCAGTACTTC
TRBV2	.	.	TRBJ1-5	CASSDMGNQPQHF	TGTGCCAGCAGCGACATGGGCAATCAGCCCCAGCATTTT
TRBV18	TRBD2	.	TRBJ2-2	CASSPLAGDTGELFF	TGTGCCAGCTCACCACTAGCGGGGGACACCGGGGAGCTGTTTTTT
TRBV6-5	.	.	TRBJ1-2	CASKPLGEGYTF	TGTGCCAGCAAGCCCTTGGGGGAAGGCTACACCTTC
TRBV6-1	.	.	TRBJ1-2	CASSEAHYGYTF	TGTGCCAGCAGTGAAGCCCACTATGGCTACACCTTC
TRBV6-5	.	.	TRBJ2-7	CASSPIRVRVEEQYF	TGTGCCAGCAGTCCCATTAGGGTAAGAGTCGAAGAGCAGTACTTC
TRBV11-2	TRBD1	.	TRBJ2-7	CASSLQGVLVDF	TGTGCCAGCAGTTTACAGGGGGTCCTCGTGGACTTC
TRBV19	TRBD1	.	TRBJ2-7	CASSIHRGEVYEQYF	TGTGCCAGTAGTATTCACAGGGGTGAGGTCTACGAGCAGTACTTC
TRBV4-1	.	.	TRBJ2-1	CASSQVTNEQFF	TGCGCCAGCAGCCAAGTAACCAATGAGCAGTTCTTC
TRBV7-9	.	.	TRBJ2-7	CASSLDSAKDYEQYF	TGTGCCAGCAGCTTAGACTCAGCAAAGGACTACGAGCAGTACTTC
TRBV2	.	.	TRBJ1-4	CASRPDSATNEKLFF	TGTGCCAGCAGGCCGGACAGTGCAACTAATGAAAAACTGTTTTTT
TRBV4-2	.	.	TRBJ2-1	CASSQDSLAGSLLYEQFF	TGTGCCAGCAGCCAAGATTCCCTAGCAGGCTCCTTACTATATGAGCAGTTCTTC
TRBV6-5	TRBD1	few	TRBJ1-1	CASRGGGADTEAFF	TGTGCCAGCAGAGGAGGGGGCGCGGACACTGAAGCTTTCTTT
TRBV23-1	.	.	TRBJ1-2	CASSQSRGAWDGYTF	TGCGCCAGCAGTCAATCTAGAGGCGCTTGGGATGGCTACACCTTC
TRBV4-1	.	.	TRBJ2-6	CASSQDAGSLTANVLTF	TGCGCCAGCAGCCAAGATGCCGGGTCACTCACGGCCAACGTCCTGACTTTC
TRBV19	TRBD1	.	TRBJ2-7	CASSSRDRGPEQYF	TGTGCCAGTAGTAGCCGGGACAGGGGACCCGAGCAGTACTTC
TRBV7-9	TRBD2	.	TRBJ2-1	CASSQGLAGGEQFF	TGTGCCAGCAGCCAAGGACTAGCGGGAGGTGAGCAGTTCTTC
TRBV19	.	.	TRBJ1-3	CASSPPEGVGNTIYF	TGTGCCAGTAGTCCCCCCGAGGGGGTCGGAAACACCATATATTTT
TRBV19	TRBD1	.	TRBJ2-7	CASSARDRVSGEQYF	TGTGCCAGTAGTGCCCGGGACAGGGTTTCGGGAGAGCAGTACTTC
TRBV7-9	.	.	TRBJ1-2	CASSLATGRLRNGYTF	TGTGCCAGCAGCCTTGCAACGGGACGCCTCCGGAATGGCTACACCTTC
TRBV11-2	.	.	TRBJ1-1	CASSPTVNTEAFF	TGTGCCAGCAGCCCGACAGTGAACACTGAAGCTTTCTTT
TRBV14	TRBD1	once	TRBJ2-5	CASSPIQGAGETQYF	TGTGCCAGCAGCCCTATACAGGGGGCGGGAGAGACCCAGTACTTC
TRBV4-2	.	.	TRBJ2-3	CASSQDITGGTDTQYF	TGTGCCAGCAGCCAAGATATCACGGGAGGCACAGATACGCAGTATTTT
TRBV9	.	.	TRBJ2-3	CAGSAREWTDTQYF	TGTGCCGGCAGCGCCAGGGAGTGGACAGATACGCAGTATTTT
TRBV5-6	.	few	TRBJ1-4	CASSFGATNEKLFF	TGTGCCAGCAGCTTTGGTGCAACTAATGAAAAACTGTTTTTT
TRBV5-1	TRBD1	once	TRBJ2-3	CASSDRQGADTQYF	TGCGCCAGCAGCGACCGACAGGGAGCAGATACGCAGTATTTT
TRBV6-1	TRBD1	.	TRBJ1-2	CASSELGTGNNYGYTF	TGTGCCAGCAGTGAATTAGGGACAGGGAATAACTATGGCTACACCTTC
TRBV6-5	.	.	TRBJ1-5	CASSYGETNQPQHF	TGTGCCAGCAGTTACGGCGAGACGAATCAGCCCCAGCATTTT
TRBV18	.	.	TRBJ2-6	CASSPGIGANVLTF	TGTGCCAGCTCACCCGGTATTGGGGCCAACGTCCTGACTTTC
TRBV30	.	once	TRBJ1-6	CAWTIYGQFNSPLHF	TGTGCCTGGACCATCTACGGGCAGTTTAATTCACCCCTCCACTTT
TRBV9	.	once	TRBJ1-1	CASSVAGESAEAFF	TGTGCCAGCAGCGTAGCCGGGGAGAGCGCTGAAGCTTTCTTT
TRBV20-1	.	.	TRBJ1-5	CSASQGHEKNPQHF	TGCAGTGCTAGTCAGGGACACGAGAAAAATCCCCAGCATTTT
TRBV11-2	TRBD1	.	TRBJ2-7	CASSRSQGVGSYEQYF	TGTGCCAGCAGCCGATCCCAGGGGGTCGGATCCTACGAGCAGTACTTC
TRBV2	TRBD1	.	TRBJ2-3	CASSRDRVHTDTQYF	TGTGCCAGCAGTCGAGACAGGGTCCACACAGATACGCAGTATTTT
TRBV20-1	TRBD1	.	TRBJ2-3	CSASVQGADTQYF	TGCAGTGCTAGTGTCCAGGGGGCAGATACGCAGTATTTT
TRBV7-8	.	.	TRBJ2-1	CASSLVRVWGEQFF	TGTGCCAGCAGCTTGGTGAGGGTTTGGGGTGAGCAGTTCTTC
TRBV5-1	.	.	TRBJ1-2	CASSPGGKVRGYTF	TGCGCCAGCAGCCCTGGCGGAAAGGTTAGGGGCTACACCTTC
TRBV21-1	.	.	TRBJ2-7	CASSVPGQGNHEQYF	TGTGCCAGCAGCGTACCGGGACAGGGTAACCACGAGCAGTACTTC
TRBV6-5	.	.	TRBJ1-5	CASSYSGTYQPQHF	TGTGCCAGCAGTTACTCCGGAACCTATCAGCCCCAGCATTTT
TRBV28	.	.	TRBJ2-4	CAAGKEVKNIQYF	TGTGCCGCAGGGAAAGAAGTCAAAAACATTCAGTACTTC
TRBV6-5	TRBD2	.	TRBJ2-7	CASSWGLANYEQYF	TGTGCCAGCAGTTGGGGACTAGCTAACTACGAGCAGTACTTC
TRBV28	.	once	TRBJ1-1	CASSSHKTWNTEAFF	TGTGCCAGCAGTTCGCACAAGACATGGAACACTGAAGCTTTCTTT